This T cell receptor (beta chain) was sequenced for a study of shared clonotypes between healthy human individuals. Across the study: The plates for each donor numbered three CD4 naive, three CD4 memory, two CD8 naive and one CD8 memory. Overall study findings and caveats: Compared with clonotypes that all four donors shared, non-shared clonotypes had lower generation probabilities.

The CDR3 runs 14 residues. From germline, CDR1 is MDHEN and CDR2 SYDVKM. V lost 3 bases and J 1 base, leaving 9 bases between the germline ends. Naive CD8 cells were CD45RO-negative, positively selected for CCR7, excluding terminally differentiated effector memory CD45RA+ cells. Only Caucasian adults living in Nashville, Tennessee made up the donor group. The protocol was immunoSEQ multiplex PCR, while the TCRdb copy is restricted to in-frame clones and leaves out a portion. The sample has nearly 2 million clones; approximately 94% are singletons. Remarks on this clone: Its cognate antigen is unknown.

The V gene is TRBV28, the J gene TRBJ1-2, with D perhaps matching TRBD1 (5 bases). Sequencing was done on a sample of naive CD8+ T cells sorted from blood. This clonotype was obtained from a young man in good health. CDR3 sequence: CASSLVQDNYGYTF. The CDR3 nucleotides read TGTGCCAGCAGTTTGGTACAGGATAACTATGGCTACACCTTC.